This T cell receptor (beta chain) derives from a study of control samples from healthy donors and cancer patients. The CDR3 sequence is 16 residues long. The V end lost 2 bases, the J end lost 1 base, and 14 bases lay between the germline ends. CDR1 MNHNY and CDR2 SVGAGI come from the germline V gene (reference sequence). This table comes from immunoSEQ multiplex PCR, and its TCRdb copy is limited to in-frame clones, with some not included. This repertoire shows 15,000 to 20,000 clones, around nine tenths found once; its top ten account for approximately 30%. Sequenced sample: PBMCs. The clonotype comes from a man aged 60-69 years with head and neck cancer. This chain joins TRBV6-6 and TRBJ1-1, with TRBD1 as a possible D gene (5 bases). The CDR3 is CASSYPSRGGNTEAFF. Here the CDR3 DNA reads TGTGCCAGCAGTTACCCCAGTCGGGGGGGGAACACTGAAGCTTTCTTT.